A single sample gave rise to the 2 T cell receptor beta chains below, sequenced in a study of T cell responses to AZD1222 COVID-19 vaccine (dated by TCRdb to about 2021). The sample's time point label, decoded: baseline before first vaccination. Preparation of the library involved the immunoSEQ multiplex PCR assay. The table was pulled from immuneACCESS by TCRdb, which kept in-frame rearrangements only. Such tables lose some clones; where checked, under half of the loss comes from unresolved V genes, and the rest has no known cause. This sample gives 150,000 to 200,000 clones in total; around nine tenths of them show up just once. The ten largest clones represent approximately 3% of the sample. Sequences were derived from peripheral blood, sampled on day 0 of AZD1222 vaccination. The receptor source for this set is an adult in good health.

The rearrangement joins TRBV4-1 to TRBJ2-6; the D is unclear. CDR3 length: 14 amino acids. Between the trimmed V and J ends, which lost 8 bases and 1 base, there was a span of 9 bases. Germline V gene lookup returns CDR1 MGHRA and CDR2 YSYEKL. This CDR3 is CASAYLSGANVLTF. Here the CDR3 DNA reads TGCGCCAGCGCATACCTTTCTGGGGCCAACGTCCTGACTTTC.

The chain employs TRBV7-9 and TRBJ1-3; 7 nucleotides line up with TRBD1. Germline V CDR1 and CDR2: SEHNR, FQNEAQ (reference sequence). The CDR3 runs to 15 residues. Trimming took 5 bases from V and 0 from J; bases not matched to a gene: 4. The CDR3 DNA follows: TGTGCCAGCAGCGCCGACAGGGTCTCTGGAAACACCATATATTTT. Its protein product is CASSADRVSGNTIYF.